A single sample gave rise to the 13 T cell receptor beta chains below, sequenced in a study of blood T cell repertoires in COVID-19. Assay: immunoSEQ multiplex PCR; the TCRdb copy retains only in-frame clones and omits some. The table records about 50,000 clones, around 86% of them present only once. Sequencing was carried out using peripheral blood. The origin of the receptors is an elderly woman with COVID-19, enrolled during active disease.

The chain combines TRBV29-1 with TRBJ2-1, with 7 bases fitting TRBD2. After removal of 4 bases from V and 0 bases from J, the junction contained 24 bases not matched to a gene. The CDR3 has 21 amino acids. The germline gives CDR1 SQVTM, CDR2 ANQGSEA. This CDR3 reads CSVGPFWNREDAPSSYNEQFF. In DNA, the CDR3 is TGCAGCGTTGGCCCTTTTTGGAACCGGGAGGATGCCCCTAGCTCCTACAATGAGCAGTTCTTC.

The genes are TRBV18 and TRBJ2-2; D gene ambiguous. The V gene's germline CDR1 is KGHSH and CDR2 LQKENI. Trimming shortened V by 2 bases and J by 1 base, and 8 bases separated the two germline ends. The CDR3 sequence is 15 residues long. DNA for the CDR3: TGTGCCAGCTCACCAATTAGACAGAACACCGGGGAGCTGTTTTTT. Its protein product is CASSPIRQNTGELFF.

The chain couples TRBV28 to TRBJ2-1; a weak D match, TRBD2 (6 bases). Germline-derived CDR1 and CDR2 are MDHEN and SYDVKM. This CDR3 has 15 amino acids. Trimming took off 6 bases at V and 4 bases at J, with 16 bases between the two ends. CDR3 protein: CASRSVAGRYNEQFF. CDR3 nucleotide sequence: TGTGCCAGCAGGTCCGTGGCGGGACGATACAATGAGCAGTTCTTC.

The chain links TRBV30 to TRBJ2-1, with 8 bases lining up with TRBD2. V shed 0 bases and J 5 bases; nucleotides not matched to a gene: 12. The length of the CDR3 is 17 residues. Per germline, CDR1 GTSNPN and CDR2 SVGIG (reference sequence). The CDR3 spells CAWSVPLRRGGNNEQFF. The CDR3 DNA follows: TGTGCCTGGAGTGTACCGCTCCGTCGGGGGGGGAACAATGAGCAGTTCTTC.

The V call is TRBV12-5, the J call TRBJ2-5; no clear D. V was pared by 4 bases and J by 5 bases, with 14 bases between. There are 14 residues in the CDR3. Per germline, CDR1 LGHNT and CDR2 FRNRAP. CDR3: CASGSSLMAETQYF. Here the CDR3 DNA reads TGTGCTAGTGGTTCTTCACTAATGGCGGAGACCCAGTACTTC.

The genes are TRBV7-9 and TRBJ1-6; perhaps TRBD1 as D (5 bases). From germline, CDR1 is SEHNR and CDR2 FQNEAQ (reference sequence). The germline V and J ends were trimmed by 5 bases and 10 bases, with 15 bases remaining between them. This CDR3 has 14 amino acids. For the CDR3, the DNA is TGTGCCAGCAGCGGCAGGGAAGGGATCTCACCCCTCCACTTT. As protein: CASSGREGISPLHF.

The chain recombines TRBV4-1 with TRBJ1-1; 10 bases map to TRBD1. The CDR3 spans 13 residues. The germline gives CDR1 MGHRA, CDR2 YSYEKL. Trimming at V came to 5 bases and at J to 4 bases, leaving 1 base not matched to a gene. CDR3: CASSRTGGTEAFF. The CDR3 DNA reads TGCGCCAGCAGCAGGACAGGGGGCACTGAAGCTTTCTTT.

The chain links TRBV6-4 to TRBJ2-2; D perhaps matches TRBD2 (5 bases). The V gene's germline CDR1 is MRHNA and CDR2 SNTAGT. The ends were cut back, 9 bases at V and 5 bases at J, with 19 bases in the middle. The CDR3 is 15 residues long. This CDR3 is CASSPLATGTGELFF. The CDR3 DNA is TGTGCCAGTAGCCCCCTAGCCACCGGGACCGGGGAGCTGTTTTTT.

A single count supports this clone. The genes are TRBV7-2 and TRBJ2-3; a possible D gene is TRBD2 (5 bases). The CDR3 contains 14 residues. Germline CDR1 SGHTA, CDR2 FQGNSA. Trimming cost V 5 bases and J 3 bases, with 12 bases left between them. The CDR3 loop reads CASSLDAGTDTQYF. DNA for the CDR3: TGTGCCAGCAGCCTGGACGCGGGTACAGATACGCAGTATTTT.

This clone was detected only a few times. This chain connects TRBV3-1 (or the pseudogene TRBV3-2) to TRBJ2-1, with a possible D match to TRBD1 (7 bases). Trimming removed 4 bases from V and 8 bases from J, with 15 bases in between. Germline values: CDR1 LGHDT, CDR2 YNNKEL (reference sequence). The CDR3 extends over 14 amino acids. This CDR3 reads CASSPDRWGDEQFF. As DNA, the CDR3 is TGTGCCAGCAGCCCGGACAGGTGGGGGGATGAGCAGTTCTTC.

V gene TRBV19 combines with J gene TRBJ2-3; weak D call: TRBD1 (6 bases). Trimming left V 3 bases short and J 5 bases short, with 12 bases between. Germline lookup yields CDR1 LNHDA and CDR2 SQIVND (reference sequence). The CDR3 consists of 14 residues. The CDR3 loop is CASSINRVKDTQYF. CDR3 bases: TGTGCCAGTAGTATTAACAGGGTGAAAGATACGCAGTATTTT.

The rearrangement joins TRBV21-1 to TRBJ2-1; TRBD1, the table's D call, lacks a check against the DNA. TRBV21-1 is flagged as a pseudogene. The CDR3 sequence is 22 residues long. The CDR3 spells CASSKGGTDREFKPSSYNEQFF. The DNA for the CDR3 is TGTGCCAGCAGCAAAGGCGGGACCGACAGGGAATTTAAACCGAGCTCCTACAATGAGCAGTTCTTC.

V is TRBV10-3 and J is TRBJ2-3, with 7 bases fitting TRBD2. CDR3 length: 17 residues. The ends lost 4 bases at V and 2 bases at J; junction bases unmatched: 12. The V gene's germline CDR1 is ENHRY and CDR2 SYGVKD. This CDR3 reads CAISGVEGGPDTDTQYF. The CDR3 DNA sequence: TGTGCCATCAGTGGGGTGGAGGGAGGGCCGGACACAGATACGCAGTATTTT.